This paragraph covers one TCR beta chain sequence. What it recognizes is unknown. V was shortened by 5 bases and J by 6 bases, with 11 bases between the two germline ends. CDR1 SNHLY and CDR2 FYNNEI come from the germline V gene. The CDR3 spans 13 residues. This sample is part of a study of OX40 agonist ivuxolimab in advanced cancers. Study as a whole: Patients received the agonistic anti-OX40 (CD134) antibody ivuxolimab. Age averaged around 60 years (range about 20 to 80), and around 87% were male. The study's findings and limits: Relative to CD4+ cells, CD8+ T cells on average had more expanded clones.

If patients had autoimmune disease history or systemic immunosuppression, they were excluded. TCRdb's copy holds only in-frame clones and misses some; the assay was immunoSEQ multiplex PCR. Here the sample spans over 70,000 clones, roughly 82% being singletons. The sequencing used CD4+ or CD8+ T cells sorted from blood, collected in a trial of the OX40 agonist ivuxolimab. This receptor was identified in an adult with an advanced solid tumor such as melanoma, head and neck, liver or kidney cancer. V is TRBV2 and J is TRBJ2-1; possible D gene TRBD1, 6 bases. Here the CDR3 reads CASSLAGVNEQFF. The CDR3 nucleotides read TGTGCCAGCAGTTTGGCAGGGGTCAATGAGCAGTTCTTC. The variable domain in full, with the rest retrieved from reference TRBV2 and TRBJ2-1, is EPEVTQTPSHQVTQMGQEVILRCVPISNHLYFYWYRQILGQKVEFLVSFYNNEISEKSEIFDDQFSVERPDGSNFTLKIRSTKLEDSAMYFCASSLAGVNEQFFGPGTRLTVL.